The 3 T cell receptor beta chains presented below share a single source sample, sequenced in a study of blood T cell repertoires in COVID-19. Using immunoSEQ multiplex PCR, the repertoire was profiled, and TCRdb retains in-frame clones only, with some absent. The sample gives some 130,000 clones, roughly nine tenths of which show up once; about 3.5% is in the top ten. Sample: peripheral blood. Receptors were obtained from a man in his fifties with active COVID-19.

The rearrangement uses TRBV5-8 and TRBJ2-1, with 10 bases identical to TRBD1. The trim removed 3 bases at V and 9 bases at J, leaving 9 bases unmatched. The germline V gene encodes CDR1 SGHTS and CDR2 YDEGEE. The CDR3 loop spans 15 amino acids. Here the CDR3 DNA reads TGTGCCAGCAGCTCCGGGACAGGGGCCATAAGTGAGCAGTTCTTC. This sequence encodes CASSSGTGAISEQFF.

The rearrangement uses TRBV11-2 and TRBJ2-2, with TRBD2 matching over 10 bases. In germline, CDR1 is SGHAT, CDR2 FQNNGV. The CDR3 covers 15 residues. The trim removed 6 bases at V and 5 bases at J, leaving 6 bases unmatched. Here the CDR3 reads CASSSSGGGTGELFF. CDR3 bases: TGTGCCAGCAGTTCTAGCGGGGGAGGGACCGGGGAGCTGTTTTTT.

The chain recombines TRBV5-4 with TRBJ2-3, with D possibly being TRBD2 (5 bases). V lost 1 base, J lost 6 bases, and 15 bases lay in between. This CDR3 is built from 15 residues. Per the germline V gene, CDR1 is SGHNT and CDR2 is YYREEE (reference sequence). The chain's CDR3 is CASSLWRAGLDTQYF. DNA of the CDR3: TGTGCCAGCAGCTTGTGGCGGGCCGGTCTGGATACGCAGTATTTT.